One and the same sample provided the 11 T cell receptor beta chains below, sequenced in a study of blood T cells in healthy people across ages. It was with a sample-barcoded 5' primer and a J-beta primer mix that a second PCR of roughly 6 to 12 cycles was run. MiXCR, applied by TCRdb to the 5' RACE reads, yields one record per CDR3 protein. This sample yields about 640,000 distinct CDR3 sequences, of which approximately 30% are seen a single time; less than 20% belongs to the top ten. The sequencing input was blood. The source of these receptors is a woman of 80 years or more in good health.

This clonotype has more than one count but fewer than ten. Given a much more abundant clone one base away, this may be a read error. CDR3 sequence (DNA): TGTGCCAGCAGGGAAAATAATAACAATCAGCCCCAGCATTTT. Residues: CASRENNNNQPQHF. This chain uses TRBV6-1 with TRBJ1-5, with no clear D. The CDR3 has 14 amino acids. Germline CDR1 MNHNS, CDR2 SASEGT. V was trimmed by 6 bases and J by 3 bases, leaving 12 bases between them.

This clonotype was detected many times. This chain links TRBV7-2 with TRBJ2-7, with a possible D match to TRBD2 (5 bases). The CDR3 contains 15 residues. V lost 1 base and J 2 bases, leaving 12 bases between the germline ends. CDR1 and CDR2 from the germline V gene are SGHTA and FQGNSA. CDR3 DNA sequence: TGTGCCAGCAGCTTAGAACCTAGCAAAGCCTACGAGCAGTACTTC. This translates into CASSLEPSKAYEQYF.

Regarding this clonotype: This clone may be a read error of a much larger clone one base away. J is TRBJ2-7 and V is TRBV20-1; no firm D call. Trimming removed 6 bases at V and 7 bases at J, with 16 bases between. The CDR3 totals 12 residues. Germline assignment: CDR1 DFQATT and CDR2 SNEGSKA (reference sequence). The chain's CDR3 is CSASVGEWEQYF. CDR3 nucleotides: TGCAGTGCCAGCGTTGGCGAATGGGAGCAGTACTTC.

V is TRBV6-6 and J is TRBJ1-1; D not resolved. Trimming took 8 bases from V and 7 from J, leaving 8 bases between them. This CDR3 has 10 residues. Germline CDR1 is MNHNY and CDR2 is SVGAGI (reference sequence). DNA of the CDR3: TGTGCCAGCGGGGATGGTGAAGCTTTCTTT. It encodes CASGDGEAFF.

The chain employs TRBV21-1 and TRBJ2-4; TRBD1 reflects the table's D call only, with no check against the DNA. TRBV21-1 constitutes a pseudogene. CDR3 size: 14 residues. The CDR3 region has the DNA TGTGCCAGCAGCAGGCGACAGCCCCCGGACATTCAGTACTTC. It is translated as CASSRRQPPDIQYF.

This clonotype was found a few times. This may come from a read error, since a much larger clone is one base off. V is TRBV6-1 and J is TRBJ2-1; 9 positions match TRBD2. Germline CDR1 and CDR2: MNHNS and SASEGT. Trimming cost V 8 bases and J 0 bases; bases outside gene matches: 11. The length of the CDR3 is 17 residues. This CDR3 is CASATASGAASYNEQFF. As DNA, the CDR3 is TGTGCCAGCGCGACGGCTAGCGGGGCCGCCTCCTACAATGAGCAGTTCTTC.

This clonotype was found many times. This rearrangement joins TRBV6-1 to TRBJ2-1; 8 nucleotides line up with TRBD2. The CDR3 has 13 amino acids. Germline lookup yields CDR1 MNHNS and CDR2 SASEGT. The V gene end was trimmed by 6 bases and the J gene end by 11 bases; junction bases not matched to a gene: 9. In nucleotides, the CDR3 is TGTGCCAGCAGGGTGTCCACTAGCGGCAAGCAGTTCTTC. This codes for CASRVSTSGKQFF.

This clonotype was seen ten or more times. Written as DNA, the CDR3 is TGTGCCAGCAGTTACTCGGGGGGCGTCTACAATGAGCAGTTCTTC. As protein: CASSYSGGVYNEQFF. This sequence joins TRBV6-2 or TRBV6-3 and TRBJ2-1, with D tentatively TRBD1 or TRBD2 (6 bases each). CDR3 length: 15 amino acids. V was trimmed by 0 bases and J by 3 bases, leaving 9 bases between them. Looked up from germline, CDR1 is MNHEY and CDR2 is SVGEGT.

In the case of this clonotype: A much larger clone differs by one base, so this may be a read error. The chain employs TRBV6-1 and TRBJ2-5, with D perhaps TRBD2 (5 bases). CDR1 MNHNS and CDR2 SASEGT come from the germline V gene. This CDR3 comprises 16 residues. V lost 8 bases and J lost 5, with 24 bases in between. The CDR3 DNA is TGTGCCAGCGCCACCCGCAGAGGGCGCGTGGGTGAGACCCAGTACTTC. It yields the protein CASATRRGRVGETQYF.

A few counts support this clonotype. A much larger clone is a single base away; this may be a read error. The J gene is TRBJ2-3, the V gene TRBV29-1, with D perhaps TRBD2 (6 bases). The CDR3 has 13 amino acids. Germline values: CDR1 SQVTM, CDR2 ANQGSEA. CDR3 coding DNA: TGCGGCGTCTCGGAGGGGAGCACAGATACGCAGTATTTT. Amino acid sequence: CGVSEGSTDTQYF.

In this sample, this clonotype turned up many times. This chain joins TRBV29-1 and TRBJ1-2, with D possibly being TRBD1 (6 bases). Between the trimmed V and J ends, which lost 7 bases and 4 bases, there was a span of 16 bases. CDR3 length equals 13 residues. CDR1 and CDR2 (germline): SQVTM, ANQGSEA. In DNA form, the CDR3 reads TGCAGCGAGATGACAGGCCCTGGCTATGGCTACACCTTC. Translating it yields CSEMTGPGYGYTF.